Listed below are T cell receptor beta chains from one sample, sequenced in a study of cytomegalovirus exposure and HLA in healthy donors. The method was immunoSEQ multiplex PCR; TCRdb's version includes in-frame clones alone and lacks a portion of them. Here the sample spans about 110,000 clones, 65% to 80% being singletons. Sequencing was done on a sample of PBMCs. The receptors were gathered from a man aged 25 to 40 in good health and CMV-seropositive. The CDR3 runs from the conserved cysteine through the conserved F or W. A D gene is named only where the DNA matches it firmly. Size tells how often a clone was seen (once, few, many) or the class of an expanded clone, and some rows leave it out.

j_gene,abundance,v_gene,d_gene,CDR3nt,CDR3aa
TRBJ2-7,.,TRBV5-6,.,TGTGCCAGCAGCTTGGGAAGCACCGGGGAGCAGTACTTC,CASSLGSTGEQYF
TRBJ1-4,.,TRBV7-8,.,TGTGCCAGCAGCTCCACAGAGGGGGGGAATGAAAAACTGTTTTTT,CASSSTEGGNEKLFF
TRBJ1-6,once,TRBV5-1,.,TGCGCCAGCAGCGCCGAGTATAATTCACCCCTCCACTTT,CASSAEYNSPLHF
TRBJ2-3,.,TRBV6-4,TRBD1,TGTGCCAGCAGTGAAAATGAGGGGGCCACAGATACGCAGTATTTT,CASSENEGATDTQYF
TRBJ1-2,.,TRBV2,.,TGTGCCAGCAGTGAGCGTGGAGGTATAGGCTACACCTTC,CASSERGGIGYTF
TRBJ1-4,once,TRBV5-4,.,TGTGCCAGCAGCTTGAAATCGACAGCAGAAAAACTGTTTTTT,CASSLKSTAEKLFF
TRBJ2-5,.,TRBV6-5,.,TGTGCCAGCAGTTACTCTCCAGGGGGGCAAGAGACCCAGTACTTC,CASSYSPGGQETQYF
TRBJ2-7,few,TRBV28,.,TGTGCCAGCAGTTCCGCCTACGAGCAGTACTTC,CASSSAYEQYF
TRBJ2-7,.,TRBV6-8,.,TGTGCCAGTACCAGGGGAATAGGGTACGAGCAGTACTTC,CASTRGIGYEQYF
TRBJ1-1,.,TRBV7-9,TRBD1,TGTGCCAGCAGCTCACCGACAGGGGAGGCGCATGAAGCTTTCTTT,CASSSPTGEAHEAFF
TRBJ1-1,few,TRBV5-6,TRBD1,TGTGCCAGCAGCCTGACAGGGTCATCAGCTTTCTTT,CASSLTGSSAFF
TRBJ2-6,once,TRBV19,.,TGTGCCAGTAGGACCTTTAAACAGGGTCTAGGCTCTGGGGCCAACGTCCTGACTTTC,CASRTFKQGLGSGANVLTF
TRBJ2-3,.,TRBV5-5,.,TGTGCCAGCAGCCAAATGACCCGACTAGATGCAGATACGCAGTATTTT,CASSQMTRLDADTQYF
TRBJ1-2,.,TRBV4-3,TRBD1,TGCGCCAGCAGCCTAGGAACAGGGGCCCCCTCTGGCTACACCTTC,CASSLGTGAPSGYTF
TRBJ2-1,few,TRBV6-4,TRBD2,TGTGCCAGCAGTGGCCTAGCGGGCGAGTCCTACAATGAGCAGTTCTTC,CASSGLAGESYNEQFF
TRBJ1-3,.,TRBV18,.,TGTGCCAGCTCACCACCCCACGGAGGTTCTGGAAACACCATATATTTT,CASSPPHGGSGNTIYF
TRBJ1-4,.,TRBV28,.,TGTGCCAGCAGTTTGGACAGTGCAACTAATGAAAAACTGTTTTTT,CASSLDSATNEKLFF
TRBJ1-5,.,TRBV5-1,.,TGCGCCAGCAGCTTCGAGCCGAATCAGCCCCAGCATTTT,CASSFEPNQPQHF
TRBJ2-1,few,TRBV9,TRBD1,TGTGCCAGCAGCGTAGGAGGGGGCCATTTGGATGAGCAGTTCTTC,CASSVGGGHLDEQFF
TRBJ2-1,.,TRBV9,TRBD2,TGTGCCAGCAGCGAGGGACTAGCCCCCCATGAGCAGTTCTTC,CASSEGLAPHEQFF
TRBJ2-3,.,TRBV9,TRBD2,TGTGCCAGCAGCGTAGCCCCGAGCGGGGGTACGCAGTATTTT,CASSVAPSGGTQYF
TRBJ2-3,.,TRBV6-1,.,TGTGCCAGCAGTGATGAACGGACTAGCACAGATACGCAGTATTTT,CASSDERTSTDTQYF
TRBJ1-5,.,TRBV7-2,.,TGTGCCAGCACCCCAGTCGGTCCCGCGGGCAATCAGCCCCAGCATTTT,CASTPVGPAGNQPQHF
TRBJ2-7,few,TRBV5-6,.,TGTGCCAGCAGTTTCCCGACAGGAGCTCTCGAGCAGTACTTC,CASSFPTGALEQYF
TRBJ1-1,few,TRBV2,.,TGTGCCAGCAGAATTTTTCAAACAGGGATCGGGACTGAAGCTTTCTTT,CASRIFQTGIGTEAFF
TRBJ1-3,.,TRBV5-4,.,TGTGCCAGCAGAAAGGACACTGACACCATATATTTT,CASRKDTDTIYF
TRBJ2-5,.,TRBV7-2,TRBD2,TGTGCCAGCAGCTTAGAGGCTAGCGGGGGGGCCGAAGAGACCCAGTACTTC,CASSLEASGGAEETQYF
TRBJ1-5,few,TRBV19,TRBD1,TGTGCCACGACTGCCGGGACAGGGAGAAGTCAGCCCCAGCATTTT,CATTAGTGRSQPQHF
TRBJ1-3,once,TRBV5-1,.,TGCGCCAGGAAAAATGCAGGGTGGCGGGGAAACACCATATATTTT,CARKNAGWRGNTIYF
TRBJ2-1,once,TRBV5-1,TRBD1,TGCGCCAGCAGCTCGGACAGGGGGAATGAGCAGTTCTTC,CASSSDRGNEQFF
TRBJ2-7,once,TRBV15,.,TGTGCCACCAGCAGAGGGTTGCAGGGCGAGCAGTACTTC,CATSRGLQGEQYF
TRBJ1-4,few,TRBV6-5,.,TGTGCCAGCAGGTTCCTCGGAGCCTTGGAGGAAGGACTGTTTTTT,CASRFLGALEEGLFF
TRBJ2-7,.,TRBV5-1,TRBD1,TGCGCCAGCAGCCTTTCCGGGACAGGGATCTACGAGCAGTACTTC,CASSLSGTGIYEQYF
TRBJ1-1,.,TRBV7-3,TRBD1,TGTGCCAGCAGCTTAACCCCGACAGGGCTGAACACTGAAGCTTTCTTT,CASSLTPTGLNTEAFF
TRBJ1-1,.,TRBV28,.,TGTGCCAGCAGTTTCTCCTACAGTCCTACTGAAGCTTTCTTT,CASSFSYSPTEAFF
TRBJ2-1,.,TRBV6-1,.,TGTGCCAGCATTCAGGAGCTAGCGTGGGGTGAGCAGTTCTTC,CASIQELAWGEQFF
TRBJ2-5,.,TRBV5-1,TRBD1,TGCGCCAGCAGCCCCGGACAGGGGGAAGAGACCCAGTACTTC,CASSPGQGEETQYF
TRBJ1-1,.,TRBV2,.,TGTGCCAGCACGCAGGGGATGAACACTGAAGCTTTCTTT,CASTQGMNTEAFF
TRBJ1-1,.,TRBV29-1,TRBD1,TGCAGCGTTGAGGACAGGATGGATGAAGCTTTCTTT,CSVEDRMDEAFF
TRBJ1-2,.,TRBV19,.,TGTGCCAGTAGTATTTCCCAGGGGACGGGCTACACCTTC,CASSISQGTGYTF
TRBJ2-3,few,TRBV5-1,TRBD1,TGCGCCAGCAGGAACGGACAGGGGGAGGATACGCAGTATTTT,CASRNGQGEDTQYF
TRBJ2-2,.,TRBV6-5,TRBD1,TGTGCCAGCAGTTACTACAGGGGCACCGGGGAGCTGTTTTTT,CASSYYRGTGELFF
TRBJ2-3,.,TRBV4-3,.,TGCGCCAGCAGCCAGGCGACAGGTTTTAGCACAGATACGCAGTATTTT,CASSQATGFSTDTQYF
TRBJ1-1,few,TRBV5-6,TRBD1,TGTGCCAGCACCGTAACCCTGACAGGGAGGCCCCGGGAAGCTTTCTTT,CASTVTLTGRPREAFF
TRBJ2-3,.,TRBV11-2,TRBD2,TGTGCCAGCAGCCCTGGGGGGGTACGACATACGCAGTATTTT,CASSPGGVRHTQYF
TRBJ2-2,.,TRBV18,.,TGTGCCAGCTCACCAGGCGGGGGCGCTAACACCGGGGAGCTGTTTTTT,CASSPGGGANTGELFF